These T cell receptor beta chains were read from a single sample in a study of blood T cell repertoires in COVID-19. Assay used: immunoSEQ multiplex PCR; TCRdb lists only in-frame clones, some missing. This table has roughly 180,000 clones, roughly 87% appearing once. Sequencing was performed on PBMCs or T cells enriched from blood (not recorded which). These receptors all come from a woman aged 30 to 39 who had recovered from COVID-19. The CDR3 runs from the conserved cysteine through the conserved F or W. A D gene is named only where the DNA matches it firmly. The size entry is marked missing in some rows and otherwise reads once, few, many or a size class.

>TRBV24-1|TRBD1|-|TRBJ1-5
CATRTQGDSGPQHF
TGTGCCACCAGGACACAGGGGGATAGTGGGCCCCAGCATTTT
>TRBV2|-|-|TRBJ2-2
CASTGTLNTGELFF
TGTGCCAGTACGGGGACTTTGAACACCGGGGAGCTGTTTTTT
>TRBV7-9|-|-|TRBJ2-1
CASSLGASSYNEQFF
TGTGCCAGCAGCTTAGGGGCAAGCTCCTACAATGAGCAGTTCTTC
>TRBV7-9|-|-|TRBJ2-7
CASSLGGGGYEQYF
TGTGCCAGCAGCTTAGGGGGAGGGGGCTACGAGCAGTACTTC
>TRBV7-9|-|-|TRBJ2-1
CASSLAESSGNEQFF
TGTGCCAGCAGCTTGGCGGAGTCCTCGGGAAATGAGCAGTTCTTC
>TRBV10-3|-|-|TRBJ1-2
CAINRGNVDGYTF
TGTGCCATCAATAGGGGGAACGTCGATGGCTACACCTTC
>TRBV3-1/TRBV3-2|-|-|TRBJ2-7
CASSQDLGTIEDEQYF
TGTGCCAGCAGCCAAGACCTTGGGACAATCGAGGACGAGCAGTACTTC
>TRBV4-2|TRBD1|-|TRBJ1-1
CASSQSAGGYTEAFF
TGTGCCAGCAGCCAATCTGCAGGGGGCTACACTGAAGCTTTCTTT
>TRBV10-2|-|-|TRBJ1-1
CASRRSNTEAFF
TGCGCCAGCAGGCGGTCGAACACTGAAGCTTTCTTT
>TRBV27|-|-|TRBJ2-2
CASRKPGQNTGELFF
TGTGCCAGCAGGAAACCGGGACAGAACACCGGGGAGCTGTTTTTT
>TRBV3-1/TRBV3-2|-|-|TRBJ1-4
CASSQSRRSNEKLFF
TGTGCCAGCAGCCAAAGTCGGAGATCTAATGAAAAACTGTTTTTT
>TRBV2|TRBD2|-|TRBJ2-5
CASSEDSGVTQETQYF
TGTGCCAGCAGTGAAGATAGCGGGGTCACGCAAGAGACCCAGTACTTC
>TRBV9|-|-|TRBJ1-2
CASSVVGFQRDSYGYTF
TGTGCCAGCAGCGTAGTTGGGTTTCAGCGAGATTCCTATGGCTACACCTTC
>TRBV5-1|TRBD2|-|TRBJ2-1
CASSRLAGGGEQFF
TGCGCCAGCAGCCGTCTAGCGGGGGGAGGTGAGCAGTTCTTC
>TRBV3-1/TRBV3-2|TRBD2|-|TRBJ2-1
CASSQVMGGGGTNEQFF
TGTGCCAGCAGCCAGGTTATGGGCGGGGGAGGAACAAATGAGCAGTTCTTC
>TRBV7-2|-|-|TRBJ1-2
CASSLALARRANYGYTF
TGTGCCAGCAGCTTAGCTCTAGCCAGGCGGGCTAACTATGGCTACACCTTC
>TRBV11-3|TRBD1|-|TRBJ1-1
CASSLRGPYVEAFF
TGTGCCAGCAGCTTAAGGGGGCCCTACGTCGAAGCTTTCTTT
>TRBV4-3|-|-|TRBJ2-3
CASSQASSGYTDTQYF
TGCGCCAGCAGCCAAGCTTCAAGCGGATACACAGATACGCAGTATTTT
>TRBV19|TRBD1|-|TRBJ1-1
CASSIRGLLNTEAFF
TGTGCCAGTAGTATTAGGGGGCTATTGAACACTGAAGCTTTCTTT
>TRBV14|-|-|TRBJ1-2
CASSQNPGLSYTF
TGTGCCAGCAGCCAAAATCCGGGGTTGAGCTACACCTTC
>TRBV29-1|TRBD2|-|TRBJ2-2
CSGGLAGGDTGELFF
TGCAGCGGGGGACTAGCGGGAGGGGACACCGGGGAGCTGTTTTTT
>TRBV9|TRBD1|-|TRBJ2-3
CASSRVGTGGTDTQYF
TGTGCCAGCAGCCGCGTCGGGACAGGGGGCACAGATACGCAGTATTTT
>TRBV6-2/TRBV6-3|-|-|TRBJ2-3
CASSLPKTRTTDTQYF
TGTGCCAGCAGTCTCCCGAAGACTAGGACTACAGATACGCAGTATTTT
>TRBV5-5|TRBD1|-|TRBJ1-5
CASSRQGAYNQPQHF
TGTGCCAGCAGCCGACAGGGGGCCTACAATCAGCCCCAGCATTTT
>TRBV9|-|-|TRBJ1-3
CASSPRGQGLNTIYF
TGTGCCAGCAGCCCCCGCGGCCAGGGGCTAAACACCATATATTTT
>TRBV29-1|-|-|TRBJ1-1
CSVNRDGTEAFF
TGCAGCGTTAACAGGGATGGCACTGAAGCTTTCTTT
>TRBV2|-|once|TRBJ1-2
CASSGTGTGYTF
TGTGCCAGCAGTGGTACAGGGACCGGCTACACCTTC
>TRBV9|-|-|TRBJ2-1
CASSVGNGSRFNEQFF
TGTGCCAGCAGCGTAGGTAACGGGAGTCGATTTAATGAGCAGTTCTTC
>TRBV19|-|once|TRBJ1-1
CASRIQGGAEAFF
TGTGCCAGTAGAATACAGGGTGGGGCTGAAGCTTTCTTT
>TRBV10-3|TRBD2|-|TRBJ2-7
CAISHGGSYEQYF
TGTGCCATCAGCCACGGGGGGTCCTACGAGCAGTACTTC
>TRBV24-1|-|-|TRBJ1-1
CATSDFSGRAFF
TGTGCCACCAGTGATTTCTCAGGGCGAGCTTTCTTT
>TRBV7-3|TRBD2|-|TRBJ2-5
CASSSGGARETQYF
TGTGCCAGCAGCTCCGGGGGGGCTCGGGAGACCCAGTACTTC
>TRBV7-9|-|-|TRBJ1-3
CASSGRTVSGNTIYF
TGTGCCAGCAGCGGCCGGACAGTGAGTGGAAACACCATATATTTT
>TRBV7-8|TRBD1|-|TRBJ1-5
CASSLDRDRGKQPQHF
TGTGCCAGCAGCTTAGATCGGGACAGGGGGAAACAGCCCCAGCATTTT
>TRBV13|TRBD1|once|TRBJ1-2
CASSLAGGSNYGYTF
TGTGCCAGCAGCTTAGCAGGGGGATCTAACTATGGCTACACCTTC
>TRBV3-1/TRBV3-2|TRBD2|-|TRBJ2-5
CASSHRGTSGGQYQETQYF
TGTGCCAGCAGCCACCGCGGGACTAGCGGGGGCCAGTACCAAGAGACCCAGTACTTC
>TRBV19|TRBD1|-|TRBJ1-2
CASSNPGQGTKGYTF
TGTGCCAGTAGTAATCCGGGACAGGGGACCAAGGGCTACACCTTC
>TRBV9|TRBD1|-|TRBJ1-4
CASSVSGQGKEKLFF
TGTGCCAGCAGCGTGTCGGGACAGGGAAAGGAAAAACTGTTTTTT
>TRBV27|TRBD2|-|TRBJ2-3
CASSFGLAGGLDTQYF
TGTGCCAGCAGTTTCGGACTAGCGGGAGGTCTAGATACGCAGTATTTT
>TRBV7-8|-|-|TRBJ2-3
CASSLEGLSTDTQYF
TGTGCCAGCAGCTTAGAGGGACTGAGCACAGATACGCAGTATTTT
>TRBV4-2|TRBD1|-|TRBJ1-3
CASSPSGDRARNTIYF
TGTGCCAGCAGCCCATCGGGGGACAGGGCGAGAAACACCATATATTTT
>TRBV6-2/TRBV6-3|-|-|TRBJ1-2
CASIPPQGYYGYTF
TGTGCCAGCATCCCCCCACAGGGATACTATGGCTACACCTTC
>TRBV27|-|-|TRBJ1-1
CASRKGVDTEAFF
TGTGCCAGCAGGAAGGGGGTGGACACTGAAGCTTTCTTT
>TRBV7-2|-|-|TRBJ2-1
CASSLRGDSYNEQFF
TGTGCCAGCAGCCTGCGGGGAGATTCCTACAATGAGCAGTTCTTC
>TRBV4-3|-|few|TRBJ2-2
CASSQDSLEAGELFF
TGCGCCAGCAGCCAAGACTCCCTAGAGGCCGGGGAGCTGTTTTTT
>TRBV4-3|-|-|TRBJ2-1
CASSHAGSYNEQFF
TGCGCCAGCAGCCATGCCGGGAGCTACAATGAGCAGTTCTTC
>TRBV7-9|TRBD2|once|TRBJ2-2
CASSGSGGPGTGELFF
TGTGCCAGCAGCGGCAGCGGGGGCCCGGGCACCGGGGAGCTGTTTTTT
>TRBV19|-|-|TRBJ1-2
CASSWGVRRQTNYGYTF
TGTGCCAGTAGTTGGGGGGTAAGGAGGCAGACCAACTATGGCTACACCTTC
>TRBV21-1|-|-|TRBJ1-4
CASSKDSLREKLFF
TGTGCCAGCAGCAAGGACTCCCTTCGTGAAAAACTGTTTTTT
>TRBV7-2|TRBD2|-|TRBJ2-3
CASSLVVREGRYF
TGTGCCAGCAGCTTAGTAGTCCGGGAGGGCCGGTATTTT
>TRBV4-1|-|-|TRBJ2-2
CASSQAKAAGELFF
TGCGCCAGCAGCCAAGCGAAGGCGGCCGGGGAGCTGTTTTTT
>TRBV19|TRBD1|-|TRBJ2-1
CASSIDLRGDREVNEQFF
TGTGCCAGTAGTATAGATCTTAGAGGGGACAGGGAGGTCAATGAGCAGTTCTTC
>TRBV2|-|few|TRBJ2-3
CASGLARFTDTQYF
TGTGCCAGCGGGCTAGCCAGATTCACAGATACGCAGTATTTT
>TRBV28|-|-|TRBJ2-2
CASSLSGLAGELFF
TGTGCCAGCAGTTTGTCAGGGTTGGCCGGGGAGCTGTTTTTT